Below are 26 T cell receptor beta chains sequenced from a single sample in a study of cytomegalovirus exposure and HLA in healthy donors. Method: immunoSEQ multiplex PCR; TCRdb's copy keeps in-frame clones and lacks some. This sample carries about 180,000 clones, 85% of them seen once, and the ten largest clones take 16%. The sequenced sample was PBMCs. The source of these receptors is a man aged 18 to 29 in good health and CMV-seropositive.

The gene calls are TRBV28 and TRBJ1-2; D gene unclear. This CDR3 comprises 12 residues. The V end lost 5 bases, the J end lost 6 bases, and 10 bases lay between the germline ends. Germline CDR1 is MDHEN and CDR2 is SYDVKM. The CDR3 nucleotides are TGTGCCAGCAGTCCCGCCGGTCATGGCTACACCTTC. Residues: CASSPAGHGYTF.

The gene calls are TRBV2 and TRBJ2-1; 7 bases align to TRBD2. The CDR3 is made up of 15 amino acids. From germline, CDR1 is SNHLY and CDR2 FYNNEI. J gave up 4 bases and V 6 bases, and 9 bases lay outside the gene matches. CDR3 in amino acids: CASSRDGRSYNEQFF. In DNA form, the CDR3 reads TGTGCCAGCAGCCGGGACGGGAGGAGTTACAATGAGCAGTTCTTC.

In nucleotides, the CDR3 is TGCGCCAGCAGCTTGACCGGGGTAGACGGAAACACCATATATTTT. It translates to CASSLTGVDGNTIYF. The chain uses TRBV5-1 and TRBJ1-3; D remains unclear. This CDR3 is 15 amino acids long. CDR1 is SGHRS and CDR2 is YFSETQ in the germline V gene. With 1 base removed from V and 4 bases from J, the gap between germline ends came to 12 bases.

The chain carries TRBV7-9 and TRBJ1-2; D might be TRBD1 (6 bases). The germline CDR1 and CDR2 sequences are SEHNR and FQNEAQ (reference sequence). V lost 4 bases, J lost 0 bases, and 12 bases lay in between. This CDR3 contains 15 residues. As DNA, the CDR3 is TGTGCCAGCAGCTCATCGACAGGCGCTAACTATGGCTACACCTTC. As protein: CASSSSTGANYGYTF.

This rearrangement joins TRBV2 to TRBJ2-3, with 11 bases lining up with TRBD2. V was pared by 7 bases and J by 4 bases, with 7 bases of the junction left unmatched. The CDR3 covers 15 residues. Germline loops: CDR1 SNHLY, CDR2 FYNNEI. The CDR3 DNA reads as TGTGCCAGCAAGGTAACTAGCGGGAGCGCAGATACGCAGTATTTT. It codes for CASKVTSGSADTQYF.

The chain is built from TRBV5-1 and TRBJ1-5, with D possibly matching TRBD1 (5 bases). Germline V gene lookup returns CDR1 SGHRS and CDR2 YFSETQ. The CDR3 consists of 13 residues. The ends were cut back, 4 bases at V and 9 bases at J, with 14 bases in the middle. In DNA, the CDR3 is TGCGCCAGCAGCCTGGACACGGAGGGGCCCCAGCATTTT. Protein product: CASSLDTEGPQHF.

The J gene is TRBJ2-1, the V gene TRBV13; no clear D gene. V lost 5 bases and J lost 7, with 18 bases in between. This CDR3 has 15 residues. CDR1 is PRHDT and CDR2 is FYEKMQ in the germline V gene (reference sequence). The CDR3 protein is CASSRDDSRRNEQFF. CDR3 coding DNA: TGTGCCAGCAGCAGAGACGACTCCCGTAGGAATGAGCAGTTCTTC.

The chain employs TRBV2 and TRBJ2-1; 8 bases are shared with TRBD2. This CDR3 has 16 amino acids. CDR1 and CDR2 from the germline V gene are SNHLY and FYNNEI. Trimming removed 6 bases from V and 10 bases from J; junction bases left unmatched: 17. The CDR3 region is CASSLAGFFGAAEQFF. CDR3 nucleotides: TGTGCCAGCAGCCTAGCGGGTTTTTTCGGCGCGGCGGAGCAGTTCTTC.

A few counts support this clone. V is TRBV19 and J is TRBJ2-2; the match to TRBD1 covers 11 bases. V gave up 5 bases and J gave up 5 bases; unmatched junction bases: 16. The germline gives CDR1 LNHDA, CDR2 SQIVND (reference sequence). CDR3 size: 19 residues. The CDR3 spells CASSDPGTGGSWATGELFF. DNA for the CDR3: TGTGCCAGTAGTGACCCTGGGACAGGGGGTTCCTGGGCTACCGGGGAGCTGTTTTTT.

V gene TRBV7-2 combines with J gene TRBJ2-3, with 13 nucleotides matching TRBD2. Germline CDR1 reads SGHTA; CDR2 reads FQGNSA. V was pared by 5 bases and J by 5 bases, with 7 bases of the junction left unmatched. This CDR3 contains 16 residues. CDR3 sequence: CASSPGTSGVLDTQYF. The CDR3 coding sequence is TGTGCCAGCAGCCCGGGGACTAGCGGGGTGTTAGATACGCAGTATTTT.

About this clone itself: At one of its ends the junction is not consistent with the germline gene, which may arise from a read error. Here the CDR3 reads CASSADRDTEAFF. For the CDR3, the DNA is TGTGCTAGCAGCGCCGACAGGGACACTGAAGCTTTCTTT. This chain connects TRBV7-7 to TRBJ1-1, with 7 positions matching TRBD1. The length of the CDR3 is 13 residues. CDR1 is SSHAT and CDR2 is FNYEAQ in the germline V gene (reference sequence).

The J gene is TRBJ2-7, the V gene TRBV30; 9 nucleotides line up with TRBD1. This CDR3 is built from 12 residues. CDR1 and CDR2 from the germline V gene are GTSNPN and SVGIG (reference sequence). The junction had 1 base not matched to a gene; V was cut back by 5 bases and J by 2 bases. CDR3 region: CAWGTGTYEQYF. CDR3 sequence (DNA): TGTGCCTGGGGGACAGGGACCTACGAGCAGTACTTC.

This chain joins TRBV11-2 and TRBJ1-2; 8 bases match TRBD1. Germline CDR1 and CDR2: SGHAT and FQNNGV. V shed 4 bases, J shed 5 bases, and the junction held 12 bases outside the gene matches. The CDR3 covers 16 residues. This CDR3 is CASSSFGQGGGYGYTF. CDR3 bases: TGTGCCAGCAGCTCCTTCGGACAGGGTGGAGGATATGGCTACACCTTC.

The chain combines TRBV19 with TRBJ1-5, with 9 bases matching TRBD1. After removal of 8 bases from V and 4 bases from J, the junction contained 6 bases not matched to a gene. CDR3 length equals 14 residues. CDR1 and CDR2 from the germline V gene are LNHDA and SQIVND (reference sequence). The CDR3 sequence: CASRDRVTNQPQHF. The CDR3 nucleotides are TGTGCCAGTCGGGACAGGGTGACAAATCAGCCCCAGCATTTT. Variable domain in full (rest from reference TRBV19 and TRBJ1-5): DGGITQSPKYLFRKEGQNVTLSCEQNLNHDAMYWYRQDPGQGLRLIYYSQIVNDFQKGDIAEGYSVSREKKESFPLTVTSAQKNPTAFYLCASRDRVTNQPQHFGDGTRLSIL.

V and J are TRBV29-1 and TRBJ2-1; D might be TRBD2 (6 bases). Trimming stripped 3 bases from V and 7 bases from J, with 22 bases between. There are 16 residues in the CDR3. Germline-derived CDR1 and CDR2 are SQVTM and ANQGSEA. For the CDR3, the DNA is TGCAGCGTTGACCCATTCGAGGGGACTGTCACAAATGAGCAGTTCTTC. The encoded protein is CSVDPFEGTVTNEQFF.

This clone was picked up one time. The rearrangement joins TRBV5-1 to TRBJ1-3; D is ambiguous. The germline V gene encodes CDR1 SGHRS and CDR2 YFSETQ. V lost 1 base, J lost 4 bases, and 15 bases lay in between. This CDR3 contains 16 residues. The CDR3 DNA reads as TGCGCCAGCAGCTTGAGCCCGGGTCCCTCCGGAAACACCATATATTTT. It translates to CASSLSPGPSGNTIYF.

This sequence joins TRBV10-1 and TRBJ1-2; D not resolved. Looked up from germline, CDR1 is WNHNN and CDR2 is SYGVQD (reference sequence). Between the trimmed V and J ends, which lost 3 bases and 3 bases, there was a span of 8 bases. CDR3 size: 13 residues. CDR3 in DNA: TGCGCCAGCAGTGAAGCTGAGGACTATGGCTACACCTTC. Amino acid sequence: CASSEAEDYGYTF.

The chain recombines TRBV9 with TRBJ2-2, with 7 bases identical to TRBD1. This CDR3 has 15 residues. V dropped 4 bases and J dropped 5; count of bases not matched to a gene: 8. CDR1 SGDLS and CDR2 YYNGEE come from the germline V gene. This CDR3 reads CASSYRQGITGELFF. The DNA of the CDR3 is TGTGCCAGCAGCTACCGACAGGGAATTACCGGGGAGCTGTTTTTT. The full variable domain, with the rest looked up from reference TRBV9 and TRBJ2-2, is DSGVTQTPKHLITATGQRVTLRCSPRSGDLSVYWYQQSLDQGLQFLIQYYNGEERAKGNILERFSAQQFPDLHSELNLSSLELGDSALYFCASSYRQGITGELFFGEGSRLTVL.

This chain joins TRBV7-9 and TRBJ2-7; possibly TRBD1 for D (5 bases). V was trimmed by 4 bases and J by 1 base, leaving 11 bases between them. The CDR3 covers 14 residues. The germline gives CDR1 SEHNR, CDR2 FQNEAQ (reference sequence). The CDR3 DNA is TGTGCCAGCAGCTGGGGCTCCCTATCCTACGAGCAGTACTTC. Amino acids: CASSWGSLSYEQYF.

A single count supports this clone. V gene TRBV6-1 combines with J gene TRBJ1-1, with D possibly TRBD1 on 6 matching bases. The germline V gene encodes CDR1 MNHNS and CDR2 SASEGT. CDR3 length equals 12 residues. Trimming cost V 1 base and J 8 bases, with 8 bases left between them. CDR3 DNA: TGTGCCAGCAGTGAAGTGGGGGCCGAAGCTTTCTTT. As protein: CASSEVGAEAFF.

The chain employs TRBV28 and TRBJ2-1; no clear D. V was trimmed by 6 bases and J by 10 bases, leaving 10 bases between them. CDR1 is MDHEN, CDR2 SYDVKM, per germline. This CDR3 contains 11 residues. The CDR3 here is CASSPLLEQFF. Here the CDR3 DNA reads TGTGCCAGCAGCCCCCTCCTAGAGCAGTTCTTC.

This clone was found once. The J gene is TRBJ2-2, the V gene TRBV28; D is perhaps TRBD2 (6 bases). Deletions cut 5 bases from V and 4 bases from J, with 20 bases between. This CDR3 comprises 17 residues. CDR1 is MDHEN and CDR2 is SYDVKM in the germline V gene. The CDR3 is CASSPDWGESGTGELFF. DNA of the CDR3: TGTGCCAGCAGTCCCGATTGGGGGGAGTCGGGCACCGGGGAGCTGTTTTTT.

The V gene is TRBV7-9, the J gene TRBJ2-7; 12 bases fit TRBD2. The CDR3 spans 15 residues. CDR1 is SEHNR and CDR2 is FQNEAQ in the germline V gene (reference sequence). Trimming at V came to 6 bases and at J to 3 bases, leaving 6 bases not matched to a gene. The CDR3 sequence: CASSSGTSGRYEQYF. The CDR3 region has the DNA TGTGCCAGCAGTTCCGGGACTAGCGGGCGCTACGAGCAGTACTTC.

This clone is a singleton in its sample. Written as DNA, the CDR3 is TGTGCCAGCAGGACAGGTAATCGGAAAGAGCAGTACTTC. Amino acids: CASRTGNRKEQYF. The chain carries TRBV27 and TRBJ2-7; D may be TRBD1 (6 bases). V was shortened by 6 bases and J by 7 bases, with 16 bases between the two germline ends. Germline loops: CDR1 MNHEY, CDR2 SMNVEV (reference sequence). This CDR3 is 13 amino acids long.

The chain recombines TRBV28 with TRBJ1-3, with a possible D match to TRBD1 (5 bases). Germline values: CDR1 MDHEN, CDR2 SYDVKM. This CDR3 comprises 14 residues. V lost 4 bases and J lost 4, with 11 bases in between. CDR3 DNA: TGTGCCAGCAGTTCCACAGGTTCCGGAAACACCATATATTTT. The encoded protein is CASSSTGSGNTIYF.

The chain has TRBV9 and TRBJ2-5; TRBD1 might be the D (7 bases). This CDR3 region has 18 residues. Germline lookup yields CDR1 SGDLS and CDR2 YYNGEE. Trimming shortened V by 4 bases and J by 5 bases, and 27 bases separated the two germline ends. CDR3 sequence reads: CASSTSWGSSGGQETQYF. The CDR3 coding sequence is TGTGCCAGCAGCACCTCTTGGGGCTCATCAGGGGGGCAGGAGACCCAGTACTTC.